A single sample is the source of the 18 T cell receptor beta chains below, sequenced in a study of T cell responses to AZD1222 COVID-19 vaccine. Libraries were prepared by immunoSEQ multiplex PCR; TCRdb keeps only in-frame clonotypes and omits some of them. The table has about 180,000 clones, around 90% seen once; the top ten hold around 3%. Sequences were derived from peripheral blood, sampled on day 0 of AZD1222 vaccination. These TCRs come from an adult in good health.

This clone was recorded a few times. The chain employs TRBV4-1 and TRBJ2-7, with D perhaps matching TRBD1 (5 bases). Germline CDR1 is MGHRA and CDR2 is YSYEKL. The CDR3 is 16 amino acids. V lost 0 bases and J 0 bases, leaving 12 bases between the germline ends. CDR3 sequence: CASSQDIGRASYEQYF. The CDR3 DNA sequence: TGCGCCAGCAGCCAAGACATAGGCAGGGCCTCCTACGAGCAGTACTTC.

This chain joins TRBV2 and TRBJ2-7; 10 bases align to TRBD2. This CDR3 contains 17 residues. Germline V gives CDR1 SNHLY, CDR2 FYNNEI. V shed 8 bases, J shed 5 bases, and the junction held 18 bases outside the gene matches. CDR3 in amino acids: CASYGSGSGRSRHEQYF. CDR3 bases: TGTGCCAGCTATGGGTCGGGTAGCGGGAGGTCTAGACACGAGCAGTACTTC.

The chain uses TRBV5-1 and TRBJ1-3; tentative D call: TRBD1 (6 bases). CDR3 size: 15 residues. Per the germline V gene, CDR1 is SGHRS and CDR2 is YFSETQ. Trimming left V 4 bases short and J 3 bases short, with 14 bases between. The CDR3 region is CASSTYQQGGNTIYF. Here the CDR3 DNA reads TGCGCCAGCAGCACATACCAACAGGGTGGAAACACCATATATTTT.

The chain employs TRBV2 and TRBJ2-2, with 7 bases aligning to TRBD1. The junction had 5 bases not matched to a gene; V was cut back by 6 bases and J by 4 bases. Germline V gene data show CDR1 as SNHLY and CDR2 as FYNNEI. This CDR3 is built from 14 residues. The CDR3 reads CASRETGTTGELFF. The CDR3 DNA follows: TGTGCCAGCAGAGAGACAGGGACCACCGGGGAGCTGTTTTTT.

The chain recombines TRBV7-9 with TRBJ2-2; the D is unclear. In germline, CDR1 is SEHNR, CDR2 FQNEAQ (reference sequence). This CDR3 region has 15 residues. The ends were cut back, 7 bases at V and 4 bases at J, with 16 bases in the middle. CDR3 in DNA: TGTGCCAGCATCCTGTCGTACGGGCCCACCGGGGAGCTGTTTTTT. Its protein product is CASILSYGPTGELFF.

The chain combines TRBV5-1 with TRBJ2-1; 11 positions match TRBD2. Germline CDR1 reads SGHRS; CDR2 reads YFSETQ. V lost 4 bases and J lost 6; bases outside the gene matches: 9. This CDR3 comprises 16 residues. CDR3 in DNA: TGCGCCAGCAGCGCCCTCCGGACTAGCGGGCTCAATGAGCAGTTCTTC. Amino acids: CASSALRTSGLNEQFF.

This clone was observed once. CDR3 protein: CATSAPRGEGNEQFF. CDR3 DNA: TGTGCCACCAGTGCCCCTCGCGGGGAAGGCAATGAGCAGTTCTTC. This chain links TRBV24-1 with TRBJ2-1; tentative D call: TRBD2 (6 bases). Trimming cost V 5 bases and J 6 bases, with 16 bases left between them. The CDR3 runs to 15 residues. Germline lookup yields CDR1 KGHDR and CDR2 SFDVKD.

CDR3 in amino acids: CASSPIAGGGNEQFF. The CDR3, as DNA: TGTGCCAGCTCACCGATAGCAGGAGGAGGGAATGAGCAGTTCTTC. The V gene is TRBV18, the J gene TRBJ2-1; possibly TRBD2 for D (6 bases). The CDR3 is 15 amino acids. V was pared by 3 bases and J by 7 bases, with 16 bases between. The germline gives CDR1 KGHSH, CDR2 LQKENI.

The chain couples TRBV5-6 to TRBJ2-3, with no clear D. The CDR3 covers 14 residues. Deletions cut 0 bases from V and 2 bases from J, with 7 bases between. Germline loops: CDR1 SGHDT, CDR2 YYEEEE. The CDR3 DNA sequence: TGTGCCAGCAGCTTGGTAGGCCCCACAGATACGCAGTATTTT. It specifies CASSLVGPTDTQYF. Looking up the rest from reference TRBV5-6 and TRBJ2-3 gives the full variable domain: DAGVTQSPTHLIKTRGQQVTLRCSPKSGHDTVSWYQQALGQGPQFIFQYYEEEERQRGNFPDRFSGHQFPNYSSELNVNALLLGDSALYLCASSLVGPTDTQYFGPGTRLTVL.

The chain combines TRBV27 with TRBJ1-6; possible D gene TRBD1, 6 bases. Germline CDR1 is MNHEY and CDR2 is SMNVEV (reference sequence). V lost 5 bases and J 6 bases, leaving 11 bases between the germline ends. The CDR3 is 14 residues long. The CDR3 region is CASSPGQFNSPLHF. The CDR3 DNA is TGTGCCAGCAGTCCGGGACAATTTAATTCACCCCTCCACTTT.

This chain links TRBV15 with TRBJ1-1, with unresolved D. The CDR3 has 14 amino acids. Per the germline V gene, CDR1 is LNHNV and CDR2 is YYDKDF (reference sequence). The germline V and J ends were trimmed by 3 bases and 4 bases, with 12 bases remaining between them. CDR3 sequence reads: CATSSTRGTTEAFF. The CDR3 nucleotides read TGTGCCACCAGCAGCACTCGGGGAACCACTGAAGCTTTCTTT.

This rearrangement joins TRBV5-1 to TRBJ1-6; D gene unclear. CDR3 length equals 15 residues. In germline, CDR1 is SGHRS, CDR2 YFSETQ. The V end lost 1 base, the J end lost 7 bases, and 12 bases lay between the germline ends. CDR3 in amino acids: CASSLLGQINSPLHF. The CDR3 bases are TGCGCCAGCAGCTTGCTTGGGCAGATAAATTCACCCCTCCACTTT.

This clone was picked up one time. The J gene is TRBJ2-2, the V gene TRBV6-1; D remains ambiguous. V was clipped by 2 bases and J by 2 bases, with 12 bases between them. The length of the CDR3 is 16 residues. Per the germline V gene, CDR1 is MNHNS and CDR2 is SASEGT. CDR3 nucleotides: TGTGCCAGCAGTGAAATGTTGCGGTTCAACACCGGGGAGCTGTTTTTT. This translates into CASSEMLRFNTGELFF.

The V gene is TRBV12-2, the J gene TRBJ1-3. TRBV12-2 has pseudogene status. This CDR3 region has 15 residues. The CDR3 DNA follows: TGTGCAAGTCCCGTTAAGGACGGAAGAGGAAACACCATATATTTT. It is translated as CASPVKDGRGNTIYF.

J is TRBJ2-1 and V is TRBV28; D is perhaps TRBD1 (6 bases). CDR3 length: 14 amino acids. Trimming shortened V by 2 bases and J by 9 bases, and 14 bases separated the two germline ends. Looked up from germline, CDR1 is MDHEN and CDR2 is SYDVKM. CDR3 DNA: TGTGCCAGCAGTTTACTACACCCCAGGGGTGAGCAGTTCTTC. It codes for CASSLLHPRGEQFF.

This clone was counted a few times. This chain joins TRBV3-1 (or the pseudogene TRBV3-2) and TRBJ1-6; D is undetermined. This CDR3 comprises 15 residues. The germline gives CDR1 LGHDT, CDR2 YNNKEL (reference sequence). Trimming removed 0 bases at V and 7 bases at J, with 10 bases between. The CDR3 DNA reads TGTGCCAGCAGCCAAGATCAACGGGAAAATTCACCCCTCCACTTT. This codes for CASSQDQRENSPLHF.

The V and J genes are TRBV6-5 and TRBJ2-5; D remains ambiguous. Trimming removed 7 bases at V and 12 bases at J, with 18 bases between. Germline V lookup: CDR1 MNHEY, CDR2 SVGAGI. This CDR3 contains 12 residues. The DNA of the CDR3 is TGTGCCAGCAAGCCAGCGACGGACCGAGAGTACTTC. Translation gives CASKPATDREYF.

This chain uses TRBV24-1 with TRBJ2-1; possibly TRBD2 for D (5 bases). Germline V CDR1 and CDR2: KGHDR, SFDVKD. The CDR3 totals 13 residues. The V end was cut by 4 bases, the J end by 7 bases, with 10 bases between. This CDR3 is CATSESRRNEQFF. DNA of the CDR3: TGTGCCACCAGTGAGTCTAGGAGGAATGAGCAGTTCTTC.